The 20 T cell receptor beta chains below come from one sample, sequenced in a study of patients and donors after allogeneic stem cell transplantation. TCRdb fed the RT-PCR reads into MiXCR, producing one record per CDR3 protein. Here the sample spans roughly 230,000 distinct CDR3 sequences, roughly an eighth being singletons. Sample: blood, either unsorted or a sorted T cell fraction (not recorded which). Receptors were obtained from a human donor who was either an allogeneic HSCT recipient or a stem cell or donor lymphocyte infusion donor (not recorded which). It is not recorded whose cells these are; they may come from a transplant donor.

In nucleotides, the CDR3 is TGTGCCAGCAGCCAAGCTACCGGGACTAGCGGTTTCTACGAGCAGTACTTC. The encoded protein is CASSQATGTSGFYEQYF. The rearrangement links TRBV3-1 to TRBJ2-7, with 11 bases that match TRBD2. V gave up 1 base and J gave up 3 bases; unmatched junction bases: 8. Germline V gives CDR1 LGHDT, CDR2 YNNKEL (reference sequence). The CDR3 extends over 17 amino acids.

The chain recombines TRBV7-6 with TRBJ2-3; 14 bases are a match to TRBD2. V lost 5 bases to trimming and J lost 12 bases; unmatched junction nucleotides: 4. Germline lookup yields CDR1 SGHVS and CDR2 FNYEAQ. This CDR3 region has 13 residues. The CDR3 DNA reads TGTGCCAGCAGCCCTGGACTAGCGGGAGGACAGTATTTT. This encodes CASSPGLAGGQYF.

This clonotype was detected many times. The J gene is TRBJ2-7, the V gene TRBV7-2, with 9 bases that match TRBD2. Germline CDR1 SGHTA, CDR2 FQGNSA. CDR3 size: 17 residues. J lost 2 bases, V lost 1 base, and 9 bases had no gene match. CDR3 coding DNA: TGTGCCAGCAGCTTAGATTCAGCGGGGGGCCTACCCTACGAGCAGTACTTC. Translating it yields CASSLDSAGGLPYEQYF.

This sequence joins TRBV20-1 and TRBJ2-4; 8 positions agree with TRBD1. CDR3 length: 17 residues. Germline loops: CDR1 DFQATT, CDR2 SNEGSKA (reference sequence). The V gene end was trimmed by 6 bases and the J gene end by 8 bases; junction bases not matched to a gene: 21. The CDR3 nucleotides read TGCAGTGCCCCCTACAGGGGGATATCCGTTTATTCATACATTCAGTACTTC. It codes for CSAPYRGISVYSYIQYF.

The CDR3 bases are TGTGCCAGCAGCTTGGCAGGCCGTAATGAAAAACTGTTTTTT. Translating it yields CASSLAGRNEKLFF. V and J are TRBV5-6 and TRBJ1-4; no firm D call. V lost 0 bases, J lost 4 bases, and 7 bases lay in between. The CDR3 is 14 residues long. CDR1 and CDR2 from the germline V gene are SGHDT and YYEEEE.

This chain connects TRBV11-2 to TRBJ2-3; D uncertain. CDR1 and CDR2 from the germline V gene are SGHAT and FQNNGV. This CDR3 comprises 15 residues. V lost 1 base and J lost 2, with 10 bases in between. In DNA form, the CDR3 reads TGTGCCAGCAGCTTAGGCGGCGGTAACACAGATACGCAGTATTTT. Encoded protein: CASSLGGGNTDTQYF.

The sample holds many counts of this clonotype. This chain uses TRBV4-2 with TRBJ2-5; D perhaps matches TRBD2 (6 bases). Per germline, CDR1 LGHNA and CDR2 YNFKEQ. Trimming pared 1 base from V and 5 bases from J, leaving 20 bases between. This CDR3 is built from 17 residues. Written as DNA, the CDR3 is TGTGCCAGCAGCCAAGCTCCCCCGGGGGACGGAGGGGAGACCCAGTACTTC. This sequence encodes CASSQAPPGDGGETQYF.

The table lists this clonotype with a few counts. V usage is TRBV5-8 and J usage is TRBJ1-5, with unresolved D. The CDR3 extends over 14 amino acids. CDR1 and CDR2 from the germline V gene are SGHTS and YDEGEE. Deletions cut 4 bases from V and 0 bases from J, with 8 bases between. The CDR3 sequence: CASSADGSNQPQHF. CDR3 coding DNA: TGTGCCAGCAGCGCGGACGGTAGCAATCAGCCCCAGCATTTT.

The chain has TRBV6-8 and TRBJ2-7; the D gene could be TRBD1 or TRBD2 (5 bases each). The CDR3 loop spans 16 amino acids. The V end was cut by 4 bases, the J end by 0 bases, with 16 bases between. Germline V gene data show CDR1 as MNHGY and CDR2 as SAAAGT. In DNA form, the CDR3 reads TGTGCCAGCAGTTCATTCTGGGACGCACGCTCCTACGAGCAGTACTTC. It translates to CASSSFWDARSYEQYF.

This clonotype occurred many times. The genes are TRBV3-1 and TRBJ2-7; no firm D call. The V end was cut by 8 bases, the J end by 0 bases, with 2 bases between. Germline-derived CDR1 and CDR2 are LGHDT and YNNKEL (reference sequence). This CDR3 spans 10 amino acids. Written as DNA, the CDR3 is TGTGCCAGCGGCTCCTACGAGCAGTACTTC. Its translation is CASGSYEQYF.

This clonotype was seen a handful of times. The chain carries TRBV6-1 and TRBJ1-2, with TRBD1 identical over 8 bases. This CDR3 region has 16 residues. V lost 5 bases, J lost 7 bases, and 15 bases stayed unmatched. Germline CDR1 MNHNS, CDR2 SASEGT. The CDR3 nucleotides are TGTGCCAGCAGTATACACCCAATTACAGGGGGGGGTGGCTACACCTTC. Its translation: CASSIHPITGGGGYTF.

The genes are TRBV5-1 and TRBJ2-1; no firm D call. The V gene lost 1 base and the J gene lost 8 bases, with 16 bases spanning the gap. The CDR3 is 15 residues long. The V gene's germline CDR1 is SGHRS and CDR2 YFSETQ. The CDR3 here is CASSLFTDFEDEQFF. In nucleotides, the CDR3 is TGCGCCAGCAGCTTGTTTACAGACTTTGAGGATGAGCAGTTCTTC.

This clonotype was seen at least ten times. This chain connects TRBV21-1 to TRBJ2-5; the table's D call, TRBD1, was not checked against the DNA. TRBV21-1 is noted as a pseudogene. CDR3 length: 15 residues. CDR3 sequence: CASSKVDRFKETQYF. In nucleotides, the CDR3 is TGTGCCAGCAGCAAAGTAGACAGGTTTAAAGAGACCCAGTACTTC.

This clonotype showed up just a few times. The chain uses TRBV20-1 and TRBJ1-5; D may be TRBD1 (5 bases). The V gene's germline CDR1 is DFQATT and CDR2 SNEGSKA (reference sequence). V dropped 7 bases and J dropped 5 bases, with 15 bases sitting between them. CDR3 length equals 13 residues. CDR3 in DNA: TGCAGTGTACCGACAGTGGGTCATCAGCCCCAGCATTTT. Translating it yields CSVPTVGHQPQHF.

The chain carries TRBV25-1 and TRBJ2-3, with 11 bases that match TRBD1. Unmatched junction bases numbered 10, after V lost 6 bases and J lost 5 bases. CDR3 length: 16 amino acids. From germline, CDR1 is MGHDK and CDR2 SYGVNS. The CDR3 DNA reads as TGTGCCAGCAGCGAAGCAGGACAGGGGGCAATAGATACGCAGTATTTT. This codes for CASSEAGQGAIDTQYF. The full variable domain, rest sourced from reference TRBV25-1 and TRBJ2-3, is EADIYQTPRYLVIGTGKKITLECSQTMGHDKMYWYQQDPGMELHLIHYSYGVNSTEKGDLSSESTVSRIRTEHFPLTLESARPSHTSQYLCASSEAGQGAIDTQYFGPGTRLTVL.

This clonotype has just a few counts. The rearrangement joins TRBV12-3 or TRBV12-4 to TRBJ1-1; D is undetermined. CDR3 length: 14 residues. V was shortened by 3 bases and J by 4 bases, with 12 bases between the two germline ends. CDR3 residues: CASSLWGKVTEAFF. CDR3 DNA: TGTGCCAGCAGTTTGTGGGGAAAGGTCACTGAAGCTTTCTTT.

This clonotype showed up just a few times. The CDR3 here is CASSKLAGHSTDTQYF. DNA of the CDR3: TGTGCCAGCAGCAAACTAGCGGGACATAGCACAGATACGCAGTATTTT. The chain combines TRBV5-6 with TRBJ2-3; 10 bases are shared with TRBD2. From germline, CDR1 is SGHDT and CDR2 YYEEEE. Trimming took 4 bases from V and 0 from J; bases not matched to a gene: 5. The CDR3 contains 16 residues.

This clonotype was counted a few times. CDR3 nucleotides: TGCAGTGCTAGACACCATAGTCAACAAGAGACCCAGTACTTC. It is translated as CSARHHSQQETQYF. The V gene is TRBV20-1, the J gene TRBJ2-5; the D is unclear. The CDR3 is 14 amino acids. V shed 2 bases and J shed 2 bases, with 12 bases lying between them. Germline CDR1 DFQATT, CDR2 SNEGSKA (reference sequence).

This rearrangement joins TRBV9 to TRBJ1-1; tentatively, D is TRBD1 (5 bases). Trimming took off 0 bases at V and 8 bases at J, with 14 bases between the two ends. The CDR3 extends over 14 amino acids. CDR1 SGDLS and CDR2 YYNGEE come from the germline V gene. The CDR3 reads CASSVVLTGGEAFF. The CDR3 DNA reads TGTGCCAGCAGCGTAGTTTTGACCGGGGGAGAAGCTTTCTTT.

This clonotype appeared a few times. Here the CDR3 DNA reads TGTGCCAGCAGACAGGGACAGGGGGTTCGTGGAGATACGCAGTATTTT. It codes for CASRQGQGVRGDTQYF. The V gene is TRBV27, the J gene TRBJ2-3; 11 bases agree with TRBD1. Looked up from germline, CDR1 is MNHEY and CDR2 is SMNVEV (reference sequence). CDR3 length: 16 residues. V dropped 6 bases and J dropped 5; count of bases not matched to a gene: 10.